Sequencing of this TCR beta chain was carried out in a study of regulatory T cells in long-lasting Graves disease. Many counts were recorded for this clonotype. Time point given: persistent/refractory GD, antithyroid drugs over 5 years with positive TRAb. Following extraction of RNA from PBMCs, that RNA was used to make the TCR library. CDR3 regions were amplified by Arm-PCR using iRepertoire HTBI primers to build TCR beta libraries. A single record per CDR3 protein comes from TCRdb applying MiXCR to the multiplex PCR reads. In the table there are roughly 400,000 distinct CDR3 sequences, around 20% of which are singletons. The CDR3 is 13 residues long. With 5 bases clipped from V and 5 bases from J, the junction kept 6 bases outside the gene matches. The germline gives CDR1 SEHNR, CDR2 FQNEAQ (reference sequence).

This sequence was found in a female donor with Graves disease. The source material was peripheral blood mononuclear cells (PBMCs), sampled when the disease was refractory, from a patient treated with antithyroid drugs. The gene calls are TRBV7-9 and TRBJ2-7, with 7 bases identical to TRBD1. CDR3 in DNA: TGTGCCAGCAGCATGACAGGGAGCGACGAGCAGTACTTC. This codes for CASSMTGSDEQYF.